One sample yielded the 23 T cell receptor beta chains listed below, sequenced in a study of shared clonotypes between healthy human individuals. Produced via immunoSEQ multiplex PCR; TCRdb's table is partial and in-frame only. The repertoire has some 1.4 million clones, over 95% of them found once; the top ten carry over 1%. The sequenced sample consisted of naive CD4+ T cells sorted from blood. Subset indicated: CD45RA+ positively selected. Receptors originate from a man aged 25 to 40 in good health.

The chain links TRBV9 to TRBJ2-3; 9 bases are shared with TRBD1. Germline CDR1 is SGDLS and CDR2 is YYNGEE. J lost 0 bases, V lost 3 bases, and 8 bases had no gene match. The CDR3 sequence is 17 residues long. Written as DNA, the CDR3 is TGTGCCAGCAGCGCCCTACAGGGGGCGCTTAGCACAGATACGCAGTATTTT. It codes for CASSALQGALSTDTQYF.

The V call is TRBV7-2, the J call TRBJ2-7, with D perhaps TRBD1 (6 bases). Germline CDR1 reads SGHTA; CDR2 reads FQGNSA. The CDR3 covers 14 residues. Trimming shortened V by 0 bases and J by 3 bases, and 9 bases separated the two germline ends. The CDR3 nucleotides read TGTGCCAGCAGCTTAGCAACAGGGATCTACGAGCAGTACTTC. Translated, it gives CASSLATGIYEQYF.

The chain has TRBV5-1 and TRBJ2-3, with 8 bases matching TRBD2. From germline, CDR1 is SGHRS and CDR2 YFSETQ. This CDR3 has 16 residues. V lost 0 bases and J lost 0; bases outside the gene matches: 3. CDR3 amino acids: CASSLVLAESTDTQYF. CDR3 DNA sequence: TGCGCCAGCAGCTTGGTACTAGCGGAGAGCACAGATACGCAGTATTTT.

The V and J genes are TRBV9 and TRBJ2-5; 9 positions match TRBD2. From germline, CDR1 is SGDLS and CDR2 YYNGEE. After removal of 2 bases from V and 5 bases from J, the junction contained 4 bases not matched to a gene. The CDR3 totals 14 residues. CDR3 sequence reads: CASSVSSGVETQYF. CDR3 nucleotide sequence: TGTGCCAGCAGCGTGTCTAGCGGGGTGGAGACCCAGTACTTC.

The chain carries TRBV15 and TRBJ2-7, with 9 bases that match TRBD2. The germline V gene encodes CDR1 LNHNV and CDR2 YYDKDF (reference sequence). The CDR3 is made up of 15 amino acids. V dropped 5 bases and J dropped 2; count of bases not matched to a gene: 7. The CDR3 bases are TGTGCCACCAGCTCCCGACTAGCGGTAACCTACGAGCAGTACTTC. This codes for CATSSRLAVTYEQYF.

The chain employs TRBV7-2 and TRBJ2-1; the D call may be TRBD1 or TRBD2 (5 bases each). CDR3 length: 16 amino acids. V lost 0 bases, J lost 2 bases, and 11 bases lay in between. Germline CDR1 SGHTA, CDR2 FQGNSA. The CDR3 loop is CASSLAVGAAYNEQFF. The CDR3, as DNA: TGTGCCAGCAGCTTAGCAGTCGGGGCCGCCTACAATGAGCAGTTCTTC. Full variable domain (rest looked up from reference TRBV7-2 and TRBJ2-1): GAGVSQSPSNKVTEKGKDVELRCDPISGHTALYWYRQSLGQGLEFLIYFQGNSAPDKSGLPSDRFSAERTGGSVSTLTIQRTQQEDSAVYLCASSLAVGAAYNEQFFGPGTRLTVL.

V gene TRBV5-6 combines with J gene TRBJ1-2; TRBD1 is a possible D gene (5 bases). The length of the CDR3 is 14 residues. The V gene's germline CDR1 is SGHDT and CDR2 YYEEEE. V dropped 2 bases and J dropped 4 bases, with 12 bases sitting between them. This chain's CDR3 is CASSLPGTGYGYTF. For the CDR3, the DNA is TGTGCCAGCAGCTTACCCGGGACGGGCTATGGCTACACCTTC.

The chain couples TRBV9 to TRBJ2-1, with 7 positions matching TRBD2. This CDR3 is built from 14 residues. Germline CDR1 SGDLS, CDR2 YYNGEE. J gave up 10 bases and V 4 bases, and 11 bases lay outside the gene matches. The CDR3 DNA sequence: TGTGCCAGCAGCTCCTTAAGCGGGGCCACCGAGCAGTTCTTC. It is translated as CASSSLSGATEQFF. Filled out from reference TRBV9 and TRBJ2-1, the complete variable domain reads DSGVTQTPKHLITATGQRVTLRCSPRSGDLSVYWYQQSLDQGLQFLIQYYNGEERAKGNILERFSAQQFPDLHSELNLSSLELGDSALYFCASSSLSGATEQFFGPGTRLTVL.

The chain combines TRBV5-4 with TRBJ1-1, with 9 bases lining up with TRBD1. The CDR3 has 14 residues. From germline, CDR1 is SGHNT and CDR2 YYREEE (reference sequence). The V and J ends lost 4 bases and 7 bases, in that order; junction bases with no gene match: 8. Here the CDR3 DNA reads TGTGCCAGCAGCCCCACAGGGGGCCCATTTGAAGCTTTCTTT. Translated, it gives CASSPTGGPFEAFF.

The genes are TRBV7-2 and TRBJ1-2; the D gene is possibly TRBD1 (5 bases). Germline lookup yields CDR1 SGHTA and CDR2 FQGNSA. Trimming pared 5 bases from V and 8 bases from J, leaving 15 bases between. The CDR3 extends over 13 amino acids. CDR3 coding DNA: TGTGCCAGCAGCCCGCACCGGGACTTGGGCTACACCTTC. It is translated as CASSPHRDLGYTF.

On this clone itself: This same CDR3 is encoded by further DNA sequences in the sample. The chain's CDR3 is CASSPRGTGELFF. The CDR3 nucleotides read TGTGCCAGCTCACCCAGGGGCACCGGGGAGCTGTTTTTT. The chain links TRBV18 to TRBJ2-2, with a weak D call TRBD1 (6 bases). Between the trimmed V and J ends, which lost 3 bases and 4 bases, there was a span of 6 bases. Germline CDR1 reads KGHSH; CDR2 reads LQKENI. CDR3 length: 13 residues. Full variable domain (remainder filled in from reference TRBV18 and TRBJ2-2): NAGVMQNPRHLVRRRGQEARLRCSPMKGHSHVYWYRQLPEEGLKFMVYLQKENIIDESGMPKERFSAEFPKEGPSILRIQQVVRGDSAAYFCASSPRGTGELFFGEGSRLTVL.

The CDR3 bases are TGTGCCAGCAGTTTTGGTCTTCAAACTATGAACACTGAAGCTTTCTTT. Encoded protein: CASSFGLQTMNTEAFF. The V call is TRBV5-4, the J call TRBJ1-1; D gene uncertain. Germline V CDR1 and CDR2: SGHNT, YYREEE (reference sequence). V was cut by 5 bases and J by 0 bases, with 17 bases left in between. CDR3 length: 16 amino acids.

This chain joins TRBV5-3 and TRBJ1-1; D is perhaps TRBD1 (5 bases). TRBV5-3 is an open reading frame whose function is uncertain. The CDR3 length is 15 residues. Deletions cut 8 bases from V and 3 bases from J, with 20 bases between. CDR3 region: CASSPHPGEDTEAFF. CDR3 coding DNA: TGTGCCAGCAGCCCCCACCCGGGGGAGGACACTGAAGCTTTCTTT.

This rearrangement joins TRBV27 to TRBJ2-5; D remains unclear. The CDR3 is 13 amino acids. The ends were cut back, 2 bases at V and 3 bases at J, with 7 bases in the middle. Germline lookup yields CDR1 MNHEY and CDR2 SMNVEV (reference sequence). The CDR3 loop reads CASSLRYEETQYF. CDR3 bases: TGTGCCAGCAGTTTACGTTACGAAGAGACCCAGTACTTC.

J is TRBJ2-1 and V is TRBV28; 9 bases map to TRBD2. The germline V gene has CDR1 MDHEN and CDR2 SYDVKM. The trim removed 4 bases at V and 2 bases at J, leaving 9 bases unmatched. This CDR3 contains 17 residues. This chain's CDR3 is CASSSVGASGAYNEQFF. In nucleotides, the CDR3 is TGTGCCAGCAGTTCGGTAGGGGCTAGCGGGGCCTACAATGAGCAGTTCTTC.

Concerning this clone itself: A junction end diverges from the germline sequence, so it may reflect a read error. V and J are TRBV5-5 and TRBJ2-1; D might be TRBD2 (5 bases). This CDR3 is 13 amino acids long. The germline V gene encodes CDR1 SGHKS and CDR2 YYEKEE (reference sequence). The CDR3 loop is CASSLGPRTERIF. CDR3 bases: TGTGCCAGCAGCTTGGGTCCTCGGACTGAGCGAATCTTC.

This chain joins TRBV6-5 and TRBJ2-5; D possibly corresponds to TRBD2 (5 bases). The CDR3 loop spans 15 amino acids. Germline CDR1 is MNHEY and CDR2 is SVGAGI. Trimming shortened V by 4 bases and J by 0 bases, and 12 bases separated the two germline ends. The CDR3, as DNA: TGTGCCAGCAGTTTTTCCGGGAAGTACCAAGAGACCCAGTACTTC. It specifies CASSFSGKYQETQYF.

This clone was observed once. The chain carries TRBV6-1 and TRBJ2-3; TRBD2 matches 13 bases. Trimming cost V 8 bases and J 4 bases; bases outside gene matches: 6. The CDR3 runs 15 residues. Germline assignment: CDR1 MNHNS and CDR2 SASEGT. CDR3 nucleotides: TGTGCCAGCCGCGGACTAGCGGGAGTTTCAGATACGCAGTATTTT. Its protein product is CASRGLAGVSDTQYF.

The J gene is TRBJ1-5, the V gene TRBV30; TRBD1 matches 8 bases. The CDR3 consists of 15 residues. Losses at the gene ends were 4 bases for V and 4 bases for J; bases not matched to a gene: 9. Germline CDR1 and CDR2: GTSNPN and SVGIG (reference sequence). CDR3 protein: CAWNTGTGLNQPQHF. DNA of the CDR3: TGTGCCTGGAATACCGGGACAGGCCTTAATCAGCCCCAGCATTTT.

The V and J genes are TRBV27 and TRBJ2-6, with D possibly TRBD2 on 6 matching bases. Germline CDR1 reads MNHEY; CDR2 reads SMNVEV (reference sequence). This CDR3 comprises 14 residues. V lost 6 bases to trimming and J lost 1 base, with 7 bases between them. The CDR3 is CASREGSGANVLTF. The CDR3 DNA sequence: TGTGCCAGCAGGGAGGGATCTGGGGCCAACGTCCTGACTTTC.

The count of this clone is one. Distinct nucleotide sequences in the sample also encode this CDR3. This chain links TRBV18 with TRBJ1-1; D unresolved. V was cut by 6 bases and J by 3 bases, with 11 bases left in between. CDR1 and CDR2 (germline): KGHSH, LQKENI. The CDR3 loop spans 13 amino acids. The DNA for the CDR3 is TGTGCCAGCTCGCGTGACCGGGACACTGAAGCTTTCTTT. Its protein product is CASSRDRDTEAFF.

As to this clone: A much larger clone sits a single nucleotide away, making a read error possible. J is TRBJ2-2 and V is TRBV2; D is ambiguous. V was trimmed by 7 bases and J by 2 bases, leaving 2 bases between them. CDR3 length: 11 residues. CDR1 and CDR2 from the germline V gene are SNHLY and FYNNEI. CDR3 amino acids: CASTNTGELFF. CDR3 sequence (DNA): TGTGCCAGCACCAACACCGGGGAGCTGTTTTTT. Variable domain in full (rest from reference TRBV2 and TRBJ2-2): EPEVTQTPSHQVTQMGQEVILRCVPISNHLYFYWYRQILGQKVEFLVSFYNNEISEKSEIFDDQFSVERPDGSNFTLKIRSTKLEDSAMYFCASTNTGELFFGEGSRLTVL.

The rearrangement links TRBV29-1 to TRBJ1-4; the D is unclear. Germline V gene data show CDR1 as SQVTM and CDR2 as ANQGSEA. The germline V and J ends were trimmed by 6 bases and 7 bases, with 21 bases remaining between them. This CDR3 contains 15 residues. The CDR3 bases are TGCAGCGTATTCCTCAGACATTCGTTCGGTGAAAAACTGTTTTTT. Its protein product is CSVFLRHSFGEKLFF.